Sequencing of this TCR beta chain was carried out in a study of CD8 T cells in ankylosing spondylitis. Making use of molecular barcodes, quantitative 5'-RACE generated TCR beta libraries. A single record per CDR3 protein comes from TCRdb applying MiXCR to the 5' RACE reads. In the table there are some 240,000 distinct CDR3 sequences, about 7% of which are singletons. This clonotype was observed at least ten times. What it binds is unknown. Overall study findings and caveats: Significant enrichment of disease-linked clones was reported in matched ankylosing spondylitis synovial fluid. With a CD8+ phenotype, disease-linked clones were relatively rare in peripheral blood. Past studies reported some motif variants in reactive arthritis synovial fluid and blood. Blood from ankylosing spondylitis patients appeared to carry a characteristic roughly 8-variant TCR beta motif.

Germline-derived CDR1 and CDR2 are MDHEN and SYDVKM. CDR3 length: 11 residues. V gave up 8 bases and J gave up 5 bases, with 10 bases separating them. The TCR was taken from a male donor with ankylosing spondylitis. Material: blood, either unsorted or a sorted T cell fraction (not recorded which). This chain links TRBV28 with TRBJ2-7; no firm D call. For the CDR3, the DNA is TGTGCCAGCTCTGGGGTACACGAGCAGTACTTC. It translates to CASSGVHEQYF.